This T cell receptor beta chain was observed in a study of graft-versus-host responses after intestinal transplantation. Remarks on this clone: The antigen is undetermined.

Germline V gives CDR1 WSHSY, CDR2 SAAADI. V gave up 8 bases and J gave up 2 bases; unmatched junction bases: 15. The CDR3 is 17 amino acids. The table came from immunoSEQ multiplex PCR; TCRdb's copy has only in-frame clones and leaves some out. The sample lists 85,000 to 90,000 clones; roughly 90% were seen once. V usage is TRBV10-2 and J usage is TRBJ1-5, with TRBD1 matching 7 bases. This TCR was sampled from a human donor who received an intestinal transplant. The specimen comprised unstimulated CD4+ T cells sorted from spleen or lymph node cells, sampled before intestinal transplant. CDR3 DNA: TGCGCCAGCGGACCGGGACAGAGCCCCCGAGGCAATCAGCCCCAGCATTTT. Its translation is CASGPGQSPRGNQPQHF.